The 10 T cell receptor beta chains in this list originate from one sample, sequenced in a study of control samples from healthy donors and cancer patients. TCRdb keeps only in-frame clones here, not all; method: immunoSEQ multiplex PCR. The sample contains approximately 86,000 clones, over 75% of which appear only once. What was sequenced was blood. All receptors derive from a middle-aged woman in good health.

This chain uses TRBV9 with TRBJ2-7, with 7 bases lining up with TRBD1. The trim removed 4 bases at V and 6 bases at J, leaving 10 bases unmatched. Per the germline V gene, CDR1 is SGDLS and CDR2 is YYNGEE. The CDR3 has 14 residues. The CDR3 is CASSSMGTDREQYF. The CDR3, as DNA: TGTGCCAGCAGCTCGATGGGGACAGACCGCGAGCAGTACTTC.

The chain couples TRBV11-3 to TRBJ2-7; 8 bases align to TRBD1. Germline CDR1 is SGHNT and CDR2 is YENEEA. The CDR3 sequence is 15 residues long. V lost 5 bases and J lost 1; bases outside the gene matches: 7. The CDR3 loop is CASSPTGVGSYEQYF. The DNA of the CDR3 is TGTGCCAGCAGCCCGACAGGGGTAGGTTCCTACGAGCAGTACTTC.

This clone showed up just a few times. The gene calls are TRBV5-6 and TRBJ2-2; D gene uncertain. V was clipped by 1 base and J by 2 bases, with 9 bases between them. CDR3 size: 15 residues. Germline V gene data show CDR1 as SGHDT and CDR2 as YYEEEE. CDR3 sequence reads: CASSLTGLNTGELFF. CDR3 sequence (DNA): TGTGCCAGCAGCTTGACCGGCCTTAACACCGGGGAGCTGTTTTTT.

This chain joins TRBV10-1 and TRBJ2-6; 7 bases agree with TRBD1. Germline values: CDR1 WNHNN, CDR2 SYGVQD (reference sequence). The CDR3 is 15 residues long. V shed 5 bases and J 3 bases; nucleotides not matched to a gene: 4. The CDR3 bases are TGCGCCAGCAGTCCGACAGGGAGTGGGGCCAACGTCCTGACTTTC. Its protein product is CASSPTGSGANVLTF.

The CDR3: CASTTDRGNSPLHF. The CDR3 DNA follows: TGTGCCAGCACGACGGACAGGGGCAATTCACCCCTCCACTTT. This sequence joins TRBV2 and TRBJ1-6; 9 positions agree with TRBD1. Germline lookup yields CDR1 SNHLY and CDR2 FYNNEI. This CDR3 spans 14 amino acids. J lost 7 bases, V lost 7 bases, and 5 bases had no gene match.

The chain recombines TRBV6-1 with TRBJ1-1, with 8 bases lining up with TRBD1. V shed 4 bases, J shed 4 bases, and the junction held 11 bases outside the gene matches. Germline lookup yields CDR1 MNHNS and CDR2 SASEGT. The CDR3 has 16 residues. The CDR3 DNA follows: TGTGCCAGCAGTGCCCTACGACAGGGGATAGGCACTGAAGCTTTCTTT. This gives the protein CASSALRQGIGTEAFF.

The chain recombines TRBV5-5 with TRBJ1-2; D remains ambiguous. The CDR3 is 16 residues long. Trimming shortened V by 0 bases and J by 0 bases, and 12 bases separated the two germline ends. Germline CDR1 reads SGHKS; CDR2 reads YYEKEE (reference sequence). The CDR3 protein is CASSLVPEGTNYGYTF. CDR3 nucleotide sequence: TGTGCCAGCAGCTTGGTCCCGGAGGGAACTAACTATGGCTACACCTTC.

The chain combines TRBV30 with TRBJ1-4; no definite D call. The CDR3 extends over 11 amino acids. Germline-derived CDR1 and CDR2 are GTSNPN and SVGIG (reference sequence). V shed 8 bases and J shed 5 bases, with 9 bases lying between them. The DNA for the CDR3 is TGTGCCCTGAAGGGCAATGAAAAACTGTTTTTT. Translating it yields CALKGNEKLFF.

The chain joins TRBV3-1 (or the pseudogene TRBV3-2) to TRBJ1-1; no firm D call. CDR3 length: 13 residues. The germline CDR1 and CDR2 sequences are LGHDT and YNNKEL (reference sequence). Trimming took 1 base from V and 6 from J, leaving 9 bases between them. CDR3 in DNA: TGTGCCAGCAGCCAAGCCAAAAGGGCTGAAGCTTTCTTT. It encodes CASSQAKRAEAFF.

The V call is TRBV30, the J call TRBJ1-1, with D unresolved. V was trimmed by 0 bases and J by 0 bases, leaving 2 bases between them. The CDR3 covers 12 residues. Germline-derived CDR1 and CDR2 are GTSNPN and SVGIG (reference sequence). The CDR3 region has the DNA TGTGCCTGGAGTGTTCTGAACACTGAAGCTTTCTTT. Its protein is CAWSVLNTEAFF.